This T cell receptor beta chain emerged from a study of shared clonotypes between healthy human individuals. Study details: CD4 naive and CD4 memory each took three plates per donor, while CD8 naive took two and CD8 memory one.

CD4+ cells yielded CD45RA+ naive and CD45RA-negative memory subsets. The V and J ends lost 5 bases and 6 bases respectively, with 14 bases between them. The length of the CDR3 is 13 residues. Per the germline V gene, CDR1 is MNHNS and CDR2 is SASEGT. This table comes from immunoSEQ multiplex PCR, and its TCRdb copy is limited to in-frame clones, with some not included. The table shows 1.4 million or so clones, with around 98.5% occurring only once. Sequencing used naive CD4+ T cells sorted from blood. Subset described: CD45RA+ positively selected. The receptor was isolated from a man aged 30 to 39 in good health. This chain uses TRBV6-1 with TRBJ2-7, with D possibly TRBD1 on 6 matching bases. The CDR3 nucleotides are TGTGCCAGCAGTCCAAGGGGGTATGGCGAGCAGTACTTC. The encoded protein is CASSPRGYGEQYF.